The sequence of this TCR beta chain was determined in a study of T cell responses to AZD1222 COVID-19 vaccine. About the study: Second-dose intervals of approximately 4 or approximately 12 weeks were pooled. Study results and caveats: Spike-wide coverage was observed for vaccine-associated CD4 TCRs, with dominant responses at 160-218 and 743-854. Donors, mostly white British, included more females; clonal diversity was possibly underestimated.

This clone was seen only once. What it binds is not known. TCRdb's table, derived via immunoSEQ multiplex PCR, lists solely in-frame clones and lacks some. The sample has roughly 100,000 clones; more than 75% are singletons. Germline V lookup: CDR1 SGHNT, CDR2 YYREEE (reference sequence). The CDR3 consists of 15 residues. V shed 4 bases, J shed 7 bases, and the junction held 13 bases outside the gene matches. The source material was peripheral blood, sampled on day 0 of AZD1222 vaccination. The receptor was isolated from an adult in good health. The chain employs TRBV5-4 and TRBJ2-7, with 8 bases fitting TRBD2. The CDR3 sequence is CASSIGGGGIGEQYF. In nucleotides, the CDR3 is TGTGCCAGCAGCATTGGTGGCGGGGGGATAGGGGAGCAGTACTTC.